These T cell receptor beta chains were read from a single sample in a study of post-analysis software for immune sequencing data. In TCRdb, the PCR reads were re-called with MiXCR into one record per CDR3 protein. The data contain more than 450,000 distinct CDR3 sequences, 44% of them singletons. Material: blood. The origin of the receptors is a girl aged 5-17 years with multiple sclerosis. Both conserved end residues are part of each CDR3. The D gene is left open where the match is weak. Part of the rows lack a size; the others show once, few, many or a class for expanded clones.

abundance	j_gene	d_gene	v_gene	CDR3aa	CDR3nt
NA	TRBJ1-2	NA	TRBV29-1	CSVHPLLGIRYGYTF	TGCAGCGTCCATCCTTTGTTAGGGATTCGCTATGGCTACACCTTC
once	TRBJ2-5	NA	TRBV2	CASIRENLETQYF	TGTGCCAGCATAAGGGAGAATCTTGAGACCCAGTACTTC
NA	TRBJ2-3	TRBD1	TRBV12-3/TRBV12-4	CAGSFDRGPDTQYF	TGTGCCGGCAGTTTCGACAGGGGTCCAGATACGCAGTATTTT
NA	TRBJ2-1	NA	TRBV30	CAWSSPLERFF	TGTGCCTGGAGCTCCCCTCTAGAGCGGTTCTTC
NA	TRBJ1-1	TRBD1	TRBV29-1	CSVEVTGKNTEAFF	TGCAGCGTTGAAGTGACAGGGAAGAACACTGAAGCTTTCTTT
NA	TRBJ2-7	NA	TRBV10-3	CAISDNSYEQYF	TGTGCCATCAGTGACAACTCCTACGAGCAGTACTTC
NA	TRBJ2-1	TRBD2	TRBV3-1	CASSKQTGLAGSSLRSSYNEQFF	TGTGCCAGCAGCAAGCAGACCGGTCTAGCGGGCTCTTCTTTACGAAGCTCCTACAATGAGCAGTTCTTC
NA	TRBJ2-7	TRBD2	TRBV12-3/TRBV12-4	CASSLTGLAAYEQYF	TGTGCCAGCAGTTTAACGGGACTAGCGGCCTACGAGCAGTACTTC
NA	TRBJ2-5	TRBD2	TRBV12-3/TRBV12-4	CASSSGLAVLQETQYF	TGTGCCAGCAGTTCTGGACTAGCGGTCCTGCAAGAGACCCAGTACTTC
few	TRBJ2-1	NA	TRBV29-1	CSVRYGSGKFF	TGCAGCGTCCGATACGGGTCTGGAAAGTTCTTC
NA	TRBJ1-2	TRBD1	TRBV24-1	CATSDLTGTGPRNGYTF	TGTGCCACCAGTGACTTAACCGGGACAGGCCCCCGAAATGGCTACACCTTC
few	TRBJ1-1	NA	TRBV7-6	CASSSWGTEAFF	TGTGCCAGCAGCTCATGGGGTACTGAAGCTTTCTTT
NA	TRBJ2-3	NA	TRBV5-1	CASSFSGSYTDTQYF	TGCGCCAGCAGCTTTAGCGGTAGTTACACAGATACGCAGTATTTT
NA	TRBJ2-7	NA	TRBV14	CASSQDGTPAYEQYF	TGTGCCAGCAGCCAAGACGGGACACCAGCCTACGAGCAGTACTTC
NA	TRBJ2-2	NA	TRBV11-3	CASSGTRMNTGELFF	TGTGCCAGCAGCGGTACCAGAATGAACACCGGGGAGCTGTTTTTT
NA	TRBJ2-7	NA	TRBV12-3/TRBV12-4	CASAHREYHSYEQYF	TGTGCCAGCGCCCACCGAGAATACCACTCCTACGAGCAGTACTTC
few	TRBJ2-4	TRBD1	TRBV7-9	CASSLDSSRDRVAKNIQYF	TGTGCCAGCAGCCTCGACTCGTCCCGGGACAGGGTAGCCAAAAACATTCAGTACTTC
NA	TRBJ2-1	NA	TRBV7-9	CASSRDEQFF	TGTGCCAGCAGCAGGGATGAGCAGTTCTTC
NA	TRBJ1-1	NA	TRBV11-3	CASSLATGTKNTEAFF	TGTGCCAGCAGCTTAGCTACCGGGACAAAGAACACTGAAGCTTTCTTT
few	TRBJ1-5	NA	TRBV29-1	CSVEGGFGQPQHF	TGCAGCGTTGAGGGGGGCTTCGGTCAGCCCCAGCATTTT
NA	TRBJ2-1	NA	TRBV25-1	CASSVLSGTYNEQFF	TGTGCCAGCAGTGTACTTAGCGGCACCTACAATGAGCAGTTCTTC
NA	TRBJ2-7	NA	TRBV10-3	CAIAPGHEPYEQYF	TGTGCCATAGCACCGGGACACGAACCCTACGAGCAGTACTTC
few	TRBJ2-7	NA	TRBV7-2	CASSFLGRGGSEQYF	TGTGCCAGCAGCTTTTTAGGGCGGGGAGGCTCCGAGCAGTACTTC
NA	TRBJ1-5	NA	TRBV2	CASRAAENQPQHF	TGTGCCAGCAGGGCCGCAGAAAATCAGCCCCAGCATTTT
NA	TRBJ1-3	TRBD1	TRBV12-5	CASGLGPTGAGNTIYF	TGTGCTAGTGGTTTGGGACCGACAGGGGCTGGAAACACCATATATTTT
NA	TRBJ1-4	NA	TRBV11-2	CASSPGRRNEKLFF	TGTGCCAGCAGCCCCGGACGGCGAAATGAAAAACTGTTTTTT
few	TRBJ1-6	NA	TRBV6-5	CASSYSIQGNSPLHF	TGTGCCAGCAGTTACTCGATTCAGGGTAATTCACCCCTCCACTTT
NA	TRBJ1-2	TRBD1	TRBV3-1	CASSLRTGEGNYGYTF	TGTGCCAGCAGCCTACGGACAGGGGAAGGGAACTATGGCTACACCTTC
few	TRBJ1-1	NA	TRBV6-6	CASEKNTEAFF	TGTGCCAGCGAGAAGAACACTGAAGCTTTCTTT
NA	TRBJ1-5	NA	TRBV6-6	CASRQSGRASQPQHF	TGTGCCAGCAGACAATCAGGGAGGGCGTCTCAGCCCCAGCATTTT
few	TRBJ2-1	NA	TRBV29-1	CSVDPGEQFF	TGCAGCGTAGACCCAGGTGAGCAGTTCTTC
NA	TRBJ2-3	TRBD2	TRBV3-1	CASSPSWLWAGGLTDTQYF	TGTGCCAGCAGCCCCTCTTGGCTTTGGGCGGGGGGTCTCACAGATACGCAGTATTTT
few	TRBJ2-7	TRBD2	TRBV12-3/TRBV12-4	CASSFGRGTSEFYEQYF	TGTGCCAGCAGTTTTGGACGGGGGACTAGCGAATTCTACGAGCAGTACTTC
NA	TRBJ2-1	TRBD2	TRBV29-1	CSVGEGQISYNEQFF	TGCAGCGTGGGGGAGGGCCAAATCTCCTACAATGAGCAGTTCTTC
NA	TRBJ1-1	TRBD1	TRBV4-1	CASSQGDRVSAEAFF	TGCGCCAGCAGCCAGGGGGACAGAGTCAGTGCCGAAGCTTTCTTT
few	TRBJ2-5	TRBD2	TRBV20-1	CSARDAAGGLIAQYF	TGCAGTGCTAGAGATGCAGCGGGGGGCTTAATAGCCCAGTACTTC
NA	TRBJ2-1	NA	TRBV21-1	CASSKAGPPSYNEQFF	TGCGCCAGCAGCAAAGCTGGGCCCCCGTCCTACAATGAGCAGTTCTTC
NA	TRBJ2-5	NA	TRBV5-6	CASSWAQGAAQETQYF	TGTGCCAGCAGCTGGGCGCAGGGTGCGGCCCAAGAGACCCAGTACTTC
NA	TRBJ2-3	NA	TRBV4-2	CASSQVGASTDTQYF	TGTGCCAGCAGCCAAGTCGGGGCTAGCACAGATACGCAGTATTTT
NA	TRBJ1-2	NA	TRBV12-3/TRBV12-4	CASSLDIGYGYTF	TGTGCCAGCAGCCTAGACATCGGCTATGGCTACACCTTC
NA	TRBJ2-3	NA	TRBV5-1	CASSIEGSSTDTQYF	TGCGCCAGCAGCATCGAAGGGTCTAGCACAGATACGCAGTATTTT
few	TRBJ2-1	NA	TRBV7-7	CASSLVVGSGQFF	TGTGCTAGCAGCTTAGTTGTTGGTTCCGGGCAGTTCTTC